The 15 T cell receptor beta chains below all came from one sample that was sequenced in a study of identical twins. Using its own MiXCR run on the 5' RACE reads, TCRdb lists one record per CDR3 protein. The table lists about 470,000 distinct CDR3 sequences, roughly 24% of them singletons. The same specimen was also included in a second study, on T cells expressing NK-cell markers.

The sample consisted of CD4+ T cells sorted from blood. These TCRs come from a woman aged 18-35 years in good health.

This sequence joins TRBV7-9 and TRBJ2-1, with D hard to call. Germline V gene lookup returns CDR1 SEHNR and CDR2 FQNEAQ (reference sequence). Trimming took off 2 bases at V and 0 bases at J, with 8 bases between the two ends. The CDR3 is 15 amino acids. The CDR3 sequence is CASSLSFSSYNEQFF. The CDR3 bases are TGTGCCAGCAGCTTATCGTTCAGCTCCTACAATGAGCAGTTCTTC.

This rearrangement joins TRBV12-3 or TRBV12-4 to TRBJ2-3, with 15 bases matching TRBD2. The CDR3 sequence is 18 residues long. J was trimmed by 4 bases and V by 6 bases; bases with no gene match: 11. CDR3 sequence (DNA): TGTGCCAGCAGCCCGGGGACTAGCGGGGGGCTCCTTCCAGATACGCAGTATTTT. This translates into CASSPGTSGGLLPDTQYF.

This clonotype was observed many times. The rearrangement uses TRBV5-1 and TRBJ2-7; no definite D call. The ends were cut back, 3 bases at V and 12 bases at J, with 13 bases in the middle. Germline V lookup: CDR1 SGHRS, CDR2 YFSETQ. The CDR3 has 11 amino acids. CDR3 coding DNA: TGCGCCAGCAGCTGGGGTAATGGACGGTACTTC. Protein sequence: CASSWGNGRYF. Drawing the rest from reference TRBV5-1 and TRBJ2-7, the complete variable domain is KAGVTQTPRYLIKTRGQQVTLSCSPISGHRSVSWYQQTPGQGLQFLFEYFSETQRNKGNFPGRFSGRQFSNSRSEMNVSTLELGDSALYLCASSWGNGRYFGPGTRLTVT.

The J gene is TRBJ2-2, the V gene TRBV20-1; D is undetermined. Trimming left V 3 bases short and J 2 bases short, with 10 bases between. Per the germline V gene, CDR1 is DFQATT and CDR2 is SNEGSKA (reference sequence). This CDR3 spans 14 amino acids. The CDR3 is CSASRQSNTGELFF. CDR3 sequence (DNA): TGCAGTGCTAGTCGGCAGTCCAACACCGGGGAGCTGTTTTTT.

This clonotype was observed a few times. The CDR3 is CASRGQRIIRTDTQYF. CDR3 coding DNA: TGTGCCAGCAGAGGCCAGAGGATCATCAGAACAGATACGCAGTATTTT. The chain combines TRBV2 with TRBJ2-3; D not certain. Trimming stripped 6 bases from V and 3 bases from J, with 19 bases between. CDR3 size: 16 residues. Looked up from germline, CDR1 is SNHLY and CDR2 is FYNNEI.

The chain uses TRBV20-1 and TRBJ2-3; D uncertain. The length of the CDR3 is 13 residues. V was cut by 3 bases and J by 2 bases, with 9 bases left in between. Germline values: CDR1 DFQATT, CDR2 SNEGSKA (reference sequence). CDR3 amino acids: CSASRAATDTQYF. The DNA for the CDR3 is TGCAGTGCTAGTCGGGCCGCCACAGATACGCAGTATTTT.

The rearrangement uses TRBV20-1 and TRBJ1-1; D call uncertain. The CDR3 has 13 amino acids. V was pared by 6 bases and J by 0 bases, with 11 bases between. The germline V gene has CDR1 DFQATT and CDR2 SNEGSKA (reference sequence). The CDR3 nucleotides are TGCAGTGCCCCGATTGGAGTGAACACTGAAGCTTTCTTT. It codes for CSAPIGVNTEAFF.

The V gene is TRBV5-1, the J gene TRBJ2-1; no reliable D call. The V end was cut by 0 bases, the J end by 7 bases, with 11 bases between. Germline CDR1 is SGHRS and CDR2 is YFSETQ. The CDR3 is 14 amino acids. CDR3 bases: TGCGCCAGCAGCTTGGGAGTGTCTTCGAATGAGCAGTTCTTC. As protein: CASSLGVSSNEQFF.

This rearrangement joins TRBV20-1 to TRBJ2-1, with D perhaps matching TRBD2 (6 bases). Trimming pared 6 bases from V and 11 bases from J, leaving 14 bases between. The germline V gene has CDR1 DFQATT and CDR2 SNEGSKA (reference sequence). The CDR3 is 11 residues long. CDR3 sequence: CSAPREDKQFF. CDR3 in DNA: TGCAGTGCACCTAGGGAGGACAAGCAGTTCTTC.

CDR3 residues: CSARDLQGRGDTQYF. The CDR3 DNA follows: TGCAGTGCTAGAGATCTTCAGGGGCGGGGAGATACGCAGTATTTT. This chain uses TRBV20-1 with TRBJ2-3; possibly TRBD1 or TRBD2 for D (6 bases each). Per germline, CDR1 DFQATT and CDR2 SNEGSKA (reference sequence). Trimming shortened V by 0 bases and J by 5 bases, and 15 bases separated the two germline ends. The CDR3 covers 15 residues.

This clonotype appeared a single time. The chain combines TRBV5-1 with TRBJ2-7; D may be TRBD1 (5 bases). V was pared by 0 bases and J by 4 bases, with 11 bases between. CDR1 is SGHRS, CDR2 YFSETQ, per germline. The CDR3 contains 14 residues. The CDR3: CASSLDHGQYEQYF. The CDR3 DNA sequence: TGCGCCAGCAGCTTGGATCACGGACAATACGAGCAGTACTTC. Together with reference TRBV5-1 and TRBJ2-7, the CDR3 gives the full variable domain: KAGVTQTPRYLIKTRGQQVTLSCSPISGHRSVSWYQQTPGQGLQFLFEYFSETQRNKGNFPGRFSGRQFSNSRSEMNVSTLELGDSALYLCASSLDHGQYEQYFGPGTRLTVT.

The CDR3 spells CASTNQPGLASEQYF. The CDR3 region has the DNA TGTGCCAGCACCAACCAACCGGGACTAGCCTCCGAGCAGTACTTC. The V call is TRBV7-2, the J call TRBJ2-7, with 9 bases identical to TRBD2. Trimming removed 7 bases from V and 6 bases from J; junction bases left unmatched: 13. CDR1 and CDR2 from the germline V gene are SGHTA and FQGNSA. The CDR3 has 15 residues.

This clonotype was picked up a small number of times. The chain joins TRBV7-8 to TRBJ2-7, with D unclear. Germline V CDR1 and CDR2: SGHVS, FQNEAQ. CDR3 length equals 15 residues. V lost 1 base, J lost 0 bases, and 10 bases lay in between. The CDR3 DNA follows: TGTGCCAGCAGCTTAGGGCAGGTCGCCTCCTACGAGCAGTACTTC. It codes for CASSLGQVASYEQYF.

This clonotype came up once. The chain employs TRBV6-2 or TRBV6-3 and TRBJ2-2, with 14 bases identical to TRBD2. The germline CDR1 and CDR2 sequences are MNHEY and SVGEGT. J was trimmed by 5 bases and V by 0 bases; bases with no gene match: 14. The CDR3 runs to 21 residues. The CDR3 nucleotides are TGTGCCAGCAGTTACTCGACGGGACTAGCGGGAGCGCTGCTGGGTACCGGGGAGCTGTTTTTT. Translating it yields CASSYSTGLAGALLGTGELFF.

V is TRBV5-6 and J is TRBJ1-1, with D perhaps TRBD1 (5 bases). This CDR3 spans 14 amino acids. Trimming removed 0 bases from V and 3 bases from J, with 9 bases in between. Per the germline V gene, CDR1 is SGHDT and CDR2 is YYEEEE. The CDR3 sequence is CASSLAHRYTEAFF. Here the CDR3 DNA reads TGTGCCAGCAGCTTGGCCCACAGGTACACTGAAGCTTTCTTT.